The 26 T cell receptor beta chains reported below all come from one sample, sequenced in a study of T-cell memory formation after mild COVID-19. TCRdb used MiXCR to reprocess the 5' RACE reads, holding one entry per CDR3 protein. The table has hundreds of thousands of distinct CDR3 sequences, roughly 24% seen once; the top ten hold around 8.8%. Sequencing was done on a sample of PBMCs or a T cell subset sorted from them (not recorded which). Source of these receptors: an adult woman who had mild COVID-19 (a few samples of this study predate the infection). Cell type and time point are not known.

J is TRBJ2-7 and V is TRBV7-6; tentative D call: TRBD1 (6 bases). V lost 5 bases, J lost 12 bases, and 23 bases lay in between. Germline V gives CDR1 SGHVS, CDR2 FNYEAQ. There are 14 residues in the CDR3. The CDR3 region is CASSTSPGHSSMYF. The CDR3 bases are TGTGCCAGCAGCACATCACCGGGACACTCCTCTATGTACTTC.

Only a few counts were recorded for this clonotype. The V call is TRBV6-5, the J call TRBJ1-1, with D possibly being TRBD1 (6 bases). The length of the CDR3 is 15 residues. Germline V gene sequence: CDR1 MNHEY, CDR2 SVGAGI. Trimming left V 0 bases short and J 5 bases short, with 13 bases between. The CDR3 coding sequence is TGTGCCAGCAGTTACTCGAGTGGGAGGGGGACTGAAGCTTTCTTT. Protein product: CASSYSSGRGTEAFF.

V usage is TRBV7-2 and J usage is TRBJ1-3; weak D call: TRBD1 (6 bases). V lost 1 base, J lost 0 bases, and 10 bases lay in between. Germline assignment: CDR1 SGHTA and CDR2 FQGNSA. There are 16 residues in the CDR3. Here the CDR3 DNA reads TGTGCCAGCAGCTTAGGGACAGCCTTCTCTGGAAACACCATATATTTT. Protein sequence: CASSLGTAFSGNTIYF.

This clonotype was seen a handful of times. Here the CDR3 reads CASSPGQIAKNIQYF. DNA of the CDR3: TGTGCCAGCTCACCCGGACAGATAGCCAAAAACATTCAGTACTTC. The genes are TRBV18 and TRBJ2-4; a possible D gene is TRBD1 (6 bases). Trimming cost V 3 bases and J 0 bases, with 9 bases left between them. The V gene's germline CDR1 is KGHSH and CDR2 LQKENI. This CDR3 contains 15 residues.

This sequence joins TRBV4-3 and TRBJ2-7; 7 bases are shared with TRBD1. V trimming: 0 bases; J trimming: 0 bases; junction bases outside the gene matches: 5. The CDR3 totals 16 residues. CDR1 LGHNA and CDR2 YSLEER come from the germline V gene. Here the CDR3 reads CASSQDGQESSYEQYF. The CDR3 DNA reads TGCGCCAGCAGCCAAGACGGACAGGAGAGCTCCTACGAGCAGTACTTC.

This chain links TRBV6-5 with TRBJ1-3; D is undetermined. Trimming stripped 4 bases from V and 0 bases from J, with 10 bases between. CDR1 and CDR2 (germline): MNHEY, SVGAGI. The CDR3 has 15 amino acids. The CDR3 region is CASSSVSYSGNTIYF. Written as DNA, the CDR3 is TGTGCCAGCAGTTCCGTTTCATACTCTGGAAACACCATATATTTT.

This clonotype has a handful of counts. The chain employs TRBV7-9 and TRBJ2-1, with TRBD2 matching over 8 bases. Unmatched junction bases numbered 5, after V lost 5 bases and J lost 5 bases. The germline CDR1 and CDR2 sequences are SEHNR and FQNEAQ (reference sequence). The CDR3 totals 14 residues. The CDR3: CASSPWTSHNEQFF. The CDR3 coding sequence is TGTGCCAGCAGCCCCTGGACTAGCCACAATGAGCAGTTCTTC.

This clonotype was picked up a small number of times. The rearrangement joins TRBV6-5 to TRBJ1-2; 9 nucleotides line up with TRBD1. The V gene's germline CDR1 is MNHEY and CDR2 SVGAGI. The CDR3 totals 13 residues. With 6 bases clipped from V and 8 bases from J, the junction kept 7 bases outside the gene matches. CDR3 DNA: TGTGCCAGCAGCTCACAGGGGGCAAGGGGCTACACCTTC. Protein sequence: CASSSQGARGYTF.

The table lists this clonotype with a few counts. The V call is TRBV7-2, the J call TRBJ1-5, with 8 bases matching TRBD1. The CDR3 consists of 14 residues. From germline, CDR1 is SGHTA and CDR2 FQGNSA. V trimming: 5 bases; J trimming: 8 bases; junction bases outside the gene matches: 8. CDR3 sequence (DNA): TGTGCCAGCAGCCCCGGACAGGGACGGGAGCCCCAGCATTTT. It specifies CASSPGQGREPQHF.

The chain combines TRBV6-5 with TRBJ1-2, with a weak D call TRBD1 (5 bases). Trimming removed 0 bases at V and 6 bases at J, with 14 bases between. The CDR3 sequence is 15 residues long. Looked up from germline, CDR1 is MNHEY and CDR2 is SVGAGI. The CDR3 nucleotides are TGTGCCAGCAGTTACTCGCCAGGACAAGTTAATGGCTACACCTTC. It yields the protein CASSYSPGQVNGYTF.

This clonotype occurred a few times. The rearrangement uses TRBV27 and TRBJ1-5, with D possibly TRBD1 on 5 matching bases. This CDR3 spans 14 amino acids. V was clipped by 9 bases and J by 0 bases, with 12 bases between them. Germline assignment: CDR1 MNHEY and CDR2 SMNVEV (reference sequence). As DNA, the CDR3 is TGTGCCAGTCGAGGGGTTTCTAGCAATCAGCCCCAGCATTTT. It specifies CASRGVSSNQPQHF.

The chain joins TRBV7-9 to TRBJ2-5; D tentatively fits TRBD1 or TRBD2 (7 bases each). CDR3 size: 16 residues. Per germline, CDR1 SEHNR and CDR2 FQNEAQ (reference sequence). V was clipped by 3 bases and J by 5 bases, with 19 bases between them. The CDR3 region has the DNA TGTGCCAGCAGCTTCCGGACAGGCCTGGGAGGGGAGACCCAGTACTTC. This translates into CASSFRTGLGGETQYF.

The gene calls are TRBV10-3 and TRBJ1-1; the D is unclear. Germline CDR1 is ENHRY and CDR2 is SYGVKD. Trimming took off 5 bases at V and 0 bases at J, with 16 bases between the two ends. CDR3 length: 16 amino acids. In DNA form, the CDR3 reads TGTGCCATCAGTTGGCGGGGAGCGAGTGTGAACACTGAAGCTTTCTTT. Residues: CAISWRGASVNTEAFF.

The V call is TRBV5-1, the J call TRBJ1-2; D is unclear. The ends were cut back, 0 bases at V and 0 bases at J, with 9 bases in the middle. The CDR3 covers 15 residues. Per the germline V gene, CDR1 is SGHRS and CDR2 is YFSETQ. The CDR3: CASSLAGRPNYGYTF. The CDR3 DNA follows: TGCGCCAGCAGCTTGGCCGGGCGTCCTAACTATGGCTACACCTTC. Variable domain in full (rest from reference TRBV5-1 and TRBJ1-2): KAGVTQTPRYLIKTRGQQVTLSCSPISGHRSVSWYQQTPGQGLQFLFEYFSETQRNKGNFPGRFSGRQFSNSRSEMNVSTLELGDSALYLCASSLAGRPNYGYTFGSGTRLTVV.

This clonotype was seen only once. This chain links TRBV7-9 with TRBJ1-2; 7 nucleotides align to TRBD1. The CDR3 length is 15 residues. The J segment lost 4 bases and the V segment lost 4 bases, leaving 9 bases of the junction unmatched. The germline V gene encodes CDR1 SEHNR and CDR2 FQNEAQ (reference sequence). The CDR3 region has the DNA TGTGCCAGCAGCTCAGAAAAGACAGGGTTCTATGGCTACACCTTC. Its protein is CASSSEKTGFYGYTF.

The gene calls are TRBV6-2 or TRBV6-3 and TRBJ2-1; TRBD2 matches 10 bases. The CDR3 spans 19 residues. Germline CDR1 is MNHEY and CDR2 is SVGEGT. Unmatched junction bases numbered 14, after V lost 2 bases and J lost 4 bases. The CDR3 here is CASSYASLLAGGWYNEQFF. The CDR3 DNA reads TGTGCCAGCAGTTACGCATCCCTCTTAGCGGGGGGCTGGTACAATGAGCAGTTCTTC.

Here the CDR3 reads CASSGGLAVQSGEQFF. The CDR3 coding sequence is TGTGCCAGCAGTGGAGGACTAGCGGTCCAGAGCGGTGAGCAGTTCTTC. The chain links TRBV2 to TRBJ2-1; 10 bases are shared with TRBD2. Germline V CDR1 and CDR2: SNHLY, FYNNEI. V trimming: 4 bases; J trimming: 9 bases; junction bases outside the gene matches: 12. The CDR3 loop spans 16 amino acids.

The V call is TRBV18, the J call TRBJ1-1; D uncertain. The CDR3 extends over 14 amino acids. The ends were cut back, 1 base at V and 5 bases at J, with 11 bases in the middle. The V gene's germline CDR1 is KGHSH and CDR2 LQKENI. CDR3 in DNA: TGTGCCAGCTCACCACAGGAGGGCGTGACTGAAGCTTTCTTT. It codes for CASSPQEGVTEAFF.

The chain couples TRBV20-1 to TRBJ1-2; weak D call: TRBD1 (5 bases). The CDR3 runs to 13 residues. The ends were cut back, 4 bases at V and 5 bases at J, with 14 bases in the middle. Germline CDR1 and CDR2: DFQATT and SNEGSKA (reference sequence). The CDR3 DNA sequence: TGCAGTGCTACTATGACGGAGGGGTATGGCTACACCTTC. Translated: CSATMTEGYGYTF.

The chain employs TRBV18 and TRBJ2-1; D remains ambiguous. The CDR3 covers 15 residues. The germline V and J ends were trimmed by 3 bases and 8 bases, with 17 bases remaining between them. Per germline, CDR1 KGHSH and CDR2 LQKENI. Here the CDR3 DNA reads TGTGCCAGCTCACCCGCCATCGTGGATTGGGATGAGCAGTTCTTC. Amino acids: CASSPAIVDWDEQFF.

This clonotype was seen a handful of times. J is TRBJ2-1 and V is TRBV18, with 7 bases lining up with TRBD1. The germline V gene has CDR1 KGHSH and CDR2 LQKENI. With 2 bases clipped from V and 3 bases from J, the junction kept 4 bases outside the gene matches. This CDR3 contains 15 residues. The CDR3: CASSPKQGYYNEQFF. The CDR3 nucleotides are TGTGCCAGCTCACCAAAACAGGGGTACTACAATGAGCAGTTCTTC.

The chain links TRBV4-1 to TRBJ2-7; maybe TRBD1 (6 bases). Germline V CDR1 and CDR2: MGHRA, YSYEKL. This CDR3 region has 15 residues. Trimming cost V 1 base and J 4 bases, with 14 bases left between them. The CDR3 sequence is CASSQVGAGAYEQYF. In nucleotides, the CDR3 is TGCGCCAGCAGCCAAGTGGGGGCCGGTGCATACGAGCAGTACTTC.

J is TRBJ2-5 and V is TRBV6-6, with 7 bases that match TRBD2. CDR3 length equals 13 residues. V gave up 9 bases and J gave up 1 base; unmatched junction bases: 5. Germline lookup yields CDR1 MNHNY and CDR2 SVGAGI (reference sequence). CDR3 amino acids: CASQGGSQETQYF. CDR3 in DNA: TGTGCCAGTCAGGGCGGGAGCCAAGAGACCCAGTACTTC.

The V gene is TRBV5-1, the J gene TRBJ2-7, with 9 positions matching TRBD1. Germline values: CDR1 SGHRS, CDR2 YFSETQ. The CDR3 runs 14 residues. The V segment lost 4 bases and the J segment 4 bases; nucleotides outside the gene matches: 6. The CDR3 sequence: CASSPQGAFYEQYF. CDR3 sequence (DNA): TGCGCCAGCAGCCCACAGGGGGCGTTTTACGAGCAGTACTTC.

This clonotype was seen a handful of times. CDR3: CASSYLGLSTDTQYF. CDR3 coding DNA: TGTGCCAGCAGTTACCTGGGACTCAGCACAGATACGCAGTATTTT. J is TRBJ2-3 and V is TRBV6-2 or TRBV6-3; perhaps TRBD2 as D (6 bases). In germline, CDR1 is MNHEY, CDR2 SVGEGT. This CDR3 comprises 15 residues. V lost 2 bases and J lost 0, with 9 bases in between.

This clonotype was detected a few times. The chain has TRBV5-1 and TRBJ2-6, with D uncertain. V was cut by 6 bases and J by 0 bases, with 7 bases left in between. Germline CDR1 reads SGHRS; CDR2 reads YFSETQ. The CDR3 totals 14 residues. The CDR3 loop reads CASTLGSGANVLTF. DNA for the CDR3: TGCGCCAGCACCCTTGGCTCTGGGGCCAACGTCCTGACTTTC.